The T cell receptor (beta chain) under discussion was sequenced for a study of T cells in tumors after PD-1 blockade. On the study more broadly: No patient had prior checkpoint blockade, systemic immunosuppression, or radiotherapy within 4 weeks. Treatment was either pembrolizumab 200 mg every 3 weeks or cemiplimab 350 mg every 2 weeks. On average, peripheral blood gave around 110,000 TCR templates and over 35,000 unique clonotypes. The study, taken as a whole, reports: Peripheral recruitment is suggested, as some novel exhausted tumor clones were in pre-treatment blood.

Some clones are missing from TCRdb's copy, which holds only in-frame ones; the method was immunoSEQ multiplex PCR. The repertoire includes 60,000 or so clones, about four fifths of them detected once, and 13% sits in the top ten. The table lists this clone with a count of one. Its antigen is as yet unknown. The ends were cut back, 2 bases at V and 0 bases at J, with 9 bases in the middle. The CDR3 totals 15 residues. Germline-derived CDR1 and CDR2 are SGHRS and YFSETQ. The rearrangement links TRBV5-1 to TRBJ1-5, with D hard to call. This sample comprised PBMCs, obtained before anti-PD-1 treatment. This clonotype was sampled from a human donor with basal cell carcinoma. The CDR3 sequence: CASSFYGDSNQPQHF. As DNA, the CDR3 is TGCGCCAGCAGCTTTTACGGGGATAGCAATCAGCCCCAGCATTTT.